These 25 T cell receptor beta chains came from one sample sequenced in a study of tumor-infiltrating lymphocytes in primary liver carcinoma (TCRdb year 2017). Sequenced on an Illumina HiSeq 2500. Using a constant-region primer and ProtoScript II reverse transcriptase, TCRbeta-specific cDNA was reverse-transcribed from about 460 ng total RNA. Three nested multiplex PCR rounds, following a slightly modified ARM-PCR procedure, were used to build the TCRbeta libraries. Each of the first two PCR rounds ran for roughly 11 cycles and used multiplex TRBV1-TRBV30 forward primers together with a Cbeta reverse primer. The raw public reads went through TCRdb reprocessing: fastp at Q25, MiXCR clone calling, in-frame beta chains kept. Duplicate CDR3 protein sequences are folded into a single record with the most common DNA and genes. A total of about 350,000 distinct CDR3 sequences appear in this sample, around 60% of them only once. The ten largest clones add up to about 6.1% of the sample.

Blood RNA was extracted from unsorted whole blood using TRIzol reagent, and germline DNA was obtained with the DNeasy Blood & Tissue kit. What was sequenced was peripheral blood. These receptors all come from a man aged 40-50 years with primary liver carcinoma and hepatitis B virus infection.

In regard to this clonotype: A read error may explain this, as a much larger clone is one base away. The gene calls are TRBV10-3 and TRBJ1-1; D call uncertain. The V end was cut by 10 bases, the J end by 0 bases, with 15 bases between. Germline values: CDR1 ENHRY, CDR2 SYGVKD. The length of the CDR3 is 14 residues. CDR3 nucleotides: TGTGCCAACAGCGAGAGGGAGGTGAACACTGAAGCTTTCTTT. Its translation is CANSEREVNTEAFF.

Many counts were recorded for this clonotype. This chain uses TRBV6-5 with TRBJ2-7, with TRBD2 matching over 11 bases. Germline CDR1 is MNHEY and CDR2 is SVGAGI. V lost 0 bases, J lost 5 bases, and 6 bases stayed unmatched. This CDR3 is built from 16 residues. Here the CDR3 DNA reads TGTGCCAGCAGTTACTCCCTCACTAGCGGGAGTAACGAGCAGTACTTC. Translating it yields CASSYSLTSGSNEQYF.

The chain has TRBV12-3 or TRBV12-4 and TRBJ2-7; D gene unclear. The CDR3 spans 12 residues. The CDR3 DNA sequence: TGTGCTGGCAGTGCATCCCCCTACGAGCAGTACTTC. Translating it yields CAGSASPYEQYF.

About this clonotype: A much bigger clone sits one base away, suggesting this may be a read error. The V call is TRBV4-2, the J call TRBJ1-3, with a tentative D call TRBD1 (6 bases). Germline CDR1 and CDR2: LGHNA and YNFKEQ. There are 13 residues in the CDR3. The CDR3 DNA reads TGTGTCAGCAGCCTAACAGGGGGAAACACCATATATTTT. Protein product: CVSSLTGGNTIYF.

This chain uses TRBV6-6 with TRBJ1-1; D may be TRBD1 (5 bases). Per the germline V gene, CDR1 is MNHNY and CDR2 is SVGAGI (reference sequence). This CDR3 spans 17 amino acids. The V gene lost 2 bases and the J gene lost 0 bases, with 16 bases spanning the gap. Here the CDR3 reads CASSYGTDRTMNTEAFF. The CDR3 bases are TGTGCCAGCAGTTACGGAACCGACAGAACCATGAACACTGAAGCTTTCTTT.

The chain has TRBV19 and TRBJ2-5; no definite D call. Between the trimmed V and J ends, which lost 1 base and 5 bases, there was a span of 8 bases. The germline gives CDR1 LNHDA, CDR2 SQIVND (reference sequence). The CDR3 runs to 13 residues. CDR3 coding DNA: TGTGCCAGTAGTATAGGGCCGACGGAGACCCAGTACTTC. This codes for CASSIGPTETQYF.

For this clonotype: The junction departs from the called germline gene at one end, perhaps through a read error. The V call is TRBV24-1, the J call TRBJ1-1; D unresolved. Germline CDR1 KGHDR, CDR2 SFDVKD. CDR3 length equals 14 residues. CDR3 sequence (DNA): TGTGCCACAAGTGACCGCGGGCCATCTCGGGGAGCATTCTTT. This translates into CATSDRGPSRGAFF.

Details on this clonotype: A read error is possible here, since a much larger clone lies one base away. The chain carries TRBV29-1 and TRBJ2-4, with D tentatively TRBD2 (5 bases). The germline CDR1 and CDR2 sequences are SQVTM and ANQGSEA. The V end was cut by 4 bases, the J end by 0 bases, with 19 bases between. This CDR3 contains 17 residues. The CDR3 nucleotides read TGCAGCGTTGCTCCCGGGGTGGGTAAACTAGCCAAAAACATTCAGTACTTC. This translates into CSVAPGVGKLAKNIQYF.

A word on this clonotype: This could be a read error, since a much larger clone is one nucleotide away. This chain uses TRBV4-3 with TRBJ2-2; D is ambiguous. Germline V gene lookup returns CDR1 LGHNA and CDR2 YSLEER. V was trimmed by 0 bases and J by 6 bases, leaving 8 bases between them. The CDR3 extends over 14 amino acids. The CDR3 region is CASSQDISPGELFF. For the CDR3, the DNA is TGCGCCAGCAGCCAAGATATAAGCCCCGGGGAGCTGTTTTTT.

The chain carries TRBV5-5 and TRBJ2-3, with D possibly TRBD1 on 6 matching bases. V was pared by 1 base and J by 1 base, with 25 bases between. The length of the CDR3 is 20 residues. Germline assignment: CDR1 SGHKS and CDR2 YYEKEE (reference sequence). The CDR3 loop is CASSLSTKFGQRTRTDTQYF. The CDR3, as DNA: TGTGCCAGCAGCTTGAGTACGAAGTTCGGACAGCGAACTCGCACAGATACGCAGTATTTT. Filled out from reference TRBV5-5 and TRBJ2-3, the complete variable domain reads DAGVTQSPTHLIKTRGQQVTLRCSPISGHKSVSWYQQVLGQGPQFIFQYYEKEERGRGNFPDRFSARQFPNYSSELNVNALLLGDSALYLCASSLSTKFGQRTRTDTQYFGPGTRLTVL.

Comments on this clonotype: In this CDR3 the conserved last residue, phenylalanine or tryptophan, is missing, so a read error is likely. The chain couples TRBV10-3 to TRBJ1-1, with D hard to call. The CDR3 loop spans 12 amino acids. V lost 7 bases to trimming and J lost 4 bases, with 10 bases between them. Germline V lookup: CDR1 ENHRY, CDR2 SYGVKD. The CDR3 DNA reads as TGTGCCATCAAGCAGGAGGGCACTGAAGCTTTCTTA. It translates to CAIKQEGTEAFL.

The table lists this clonotype with a few counts. Given a much more abundant clone one base away, this may be a read error. V gene TRBV29-1 combines with J gene TRBJ2-7; maybe TRBD1 (5 bases). The germline gives CDR1 SQVTM, CDR2 ANQGSEA. V was cut by 0 bases and J by 5 bases, with 14 bases left in between. This CDR3 region has 14 residues. The CDR3 DNA is TGCAGCGTTGAAGACCCGGACATGGTTGACGAGCAGTACTTC. It specifies CSVEDPDMVDEQYF.

V and J are TRBV6-1 and TRBJ2-6; D unresolved. The germline gives CDR1 MNHNS, CDR2 SASEGT. V was trimmed by 7 bases and J by 3 bases, leaving 13 bases between them. The CDR3 runs to 15 residues. CDR3 residues: CASNGTADGANVLTF. The DNA for the CDR3 is TGTGCCAGCAATGGAACGGCCGATGGGGCCAACGTCCTGACTTTC.

To note about this clonotype: One base away lies a much larger clone, so this may be a sequencing read error. The CDR3 is CASSGIYNGQFF. CDR3 DNA sequence: TGTGCCAGCAGTGGAATCTACAATGGGCAGTTCTTC. V is TRBV6-1 and J is TRBJ2-1; D unresolved. The length of the CDR3 is 12 residues. Germline values: CDR1 MNHNS, CDR2 SASEGT.

A note on this clonotype: This sequence may be a read error, since a much larger clone differs from it by one base. The chain has TRBV5-6 and TRBJ2-7; D is uncertain. Germline CDR1 reads SGHDT; CDR2 reads YYEEEE. The CDR3 is 13 amino acids. Trimming took off 10 bases at V and 2 bases at J, with 16 bases between the two ends. The CDR3 nucleotides read TGTGCCTCTAACGGGCGGTACACCTACGAGCAGTACTTC. This gives the protein CASNGRYTYEQYF.

This clonotype was observed a few times. The V gene is TRBV6-2 or TRBV6-3, the J gene TRBJ2-1; 8 nucleotides match TRBD2. The CDR3 consists of 14 residues. The V and J ends lost 4 bases and 7 bases, in that order; junction bases with no gene match: 6. Germline V gives CDR1 MNHEY, CDR2 SVGEGT. CDR3: CASSSAGVLNEQFF. The CDR3 DNA reads TGTGCCAGCAGTTCAGCGGGAGTACTGAATGAGCAGTTCTTC.

The V and J genes are TRBV28 and TRBJ2-1, with a weak D call TRBD1 (5 bases). V was cut by 4 bases and J by 7 bases, with 14 bases left in between. The CDR3 consists of 14 residues. Germline CDR1 reads MDHEN; CDR2 reads SYDVKM. CDR3 in DNA: TGTGCCAGCAGTTCTAAGGGGTTAGGGAATGAGCAGTTCTTC. As protein: CASSSKGLGNEQFF. Using reference TRBV28 and TRBJ2-1 for the parts outside the CDR3, the full variable domain is DVKVTQSSRYLVKRTGEKVFLECVQDMDHENMFWYRQDPGLGLRLIYFSYDVKMKEKGDIPEGYSVSREKKERFSLILESASTNQTSMYLCASSSKGLGNEQFFGPGTRLTVL.

Concerning this clonotype itself: One end of the junction varies from germline; a read error may be responsible. The chain employs TRBV5-1 and TRBJ2-1, with D hard to call. The CDR3 has 11 amino acids. Germline CDR1 SGHRS, CDR2 YFSETQ. As DNA, the CDR3 is TGCGCCAACAGCTTGTTAAATGAGCACTTCTTC. This sequence encodes CANSLLNEHFF.

Many counts were recorded for this clonotype. CDR3 bases: TGTGCCAGCAGCCAAGGGCCTAGCGGGACCCCCGGGGAGCTGTTTTTT. Translating it yields CASSQGPSGTPGELFF. V usage is TRBV4-2 and J usage is TRBJ2-2, with 9 bases that match TRBD2. Losses at the gene ends were 1 base for V and 6 bases for J; bases not matched to a gene: 6. The CDR3 length is 16 residues. The V gene's germline CDR1 is LGHNA and CDR2 YNFKEQ.

This clonotype came up many times. V usage is TRBV4-3 and J usage is TRBJ2-7; a weak D match, TRBD1 (6 bases). The CDR3 is 15 residues long. Trimming took off 0 bases at V and 2 bases at J, with 11 bases between the two ends. CDR1 and CDR2 (germline): LGHNA, YSLEER. The CDR3 loop is CASSQDWTEAYEQYF. The CDR3 nucleotides read TGCGCCAGCAGCCAAGATTGGACAGAAGCCTACGAGCAGTACTTC.

This chain uses TRBV30 with TRBJ1-6; maybe TRBD1 (5 bases). The V gene lost 3 bases and the J gene lost 6 bases, with 15 bases spanning the gap. Germline-derived CDR1 and CDR2 are GTSNPN and SVGIG (reference sequence). CDR3 length equals 15 residues. The CDR3: CAWRIRPQGNSPLHF. CDR3 DNA sequence: TGTGCCTGGAGGATCCGGCCTCAGGGTAATTCACCCCTCCACTTT.

As for this clonotype: At one end, the junction sequence differs from germline, possibly due to a read error. The rearrangement joins TRBV11-2 to TRBJ1-1, with D hard to call. CDR1 and CDR2 from the germline V gene are SGHAT and FQNNGV. This CDR3 is built from 14 residues. CDR3 coding DNA: TGTGTCAGCAGCTTATCAATTACGAACACTGGAGCTTTCTTT. This translates into CVSSLSITNTGAFF.

A word on this clonotype: Sequence at one end of the junction differs from germline and may be a read error. The chain employs TRBV11-2 and TRBJ2-3; D perhaps matches TRBD2 (5 bases). This CDR3 comprises 17 residues. CDR1 and CDR2 from the germline V gene are SGHAT and FQNNGV. The CDR3 sequence: CASSSPSVGIYTDTQYF. For the CDR3, the DNA is TGTGCCAGCAGCTCGCCCTCGGTCGGGATATACACAGATACGCAGTACTTT.

This clonotype was detected ten times or more. J is TRBJ1-2 and V is TRBV6-5; 8 bases agree with TRBD1. The CDR3 consists of 17 residues. Germline CDR1 MNHEY, CDR2 SVGAGI. V shed 0 bases and J 4 bases; nucleotides not matched to a gene: 10. DNA of the CDR3: TGTGCCAGCAGTTACTCGAACGACCACACAGGGGGCTATGGCTACACCTTC. Translating gives CASSYSNDHTGGYGYTF.

Note on this clonotype: Given a much more abundant clone one base away, this may be a read error. The V call is TRBV6-2 or TRBV6-3, the J call TRBJ2-2; D is possibly TRBD2 (6 bases). The CDR3 totals 11 residues. Germline CDR1 is MNHEY and CDR2 is SVGEGT. CDR3 residues: CASTSGGELSF. The CDR3 DNA reads TGTGCCAGCACCTCTGGCGGGGAGCTGTCTTTT.